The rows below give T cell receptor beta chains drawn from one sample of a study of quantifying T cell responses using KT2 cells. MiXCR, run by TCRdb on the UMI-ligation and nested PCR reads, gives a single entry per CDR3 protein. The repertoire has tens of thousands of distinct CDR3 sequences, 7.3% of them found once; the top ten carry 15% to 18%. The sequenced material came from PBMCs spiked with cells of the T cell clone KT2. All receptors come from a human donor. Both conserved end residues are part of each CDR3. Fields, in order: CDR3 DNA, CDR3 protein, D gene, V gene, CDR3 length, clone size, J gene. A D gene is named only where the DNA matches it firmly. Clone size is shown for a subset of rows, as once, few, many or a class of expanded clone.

cdr3_nt: TGCAGCGTTGTACAGGGAGGCAATCAGCCCCAGCATTTT
cdr3_aa: CSVVQGGNQPQHF
d_call: .
v_call: TRBV29-1
cdr3_length: 13
clone_size: many
j_call: TRBJ1-5

cdr3_nt: TGTGCCAGCAGCTTAAGAAGCGGCACAGATACGCAGTATTTT
cdr3_aa: CASSLRSGTDTQYF
d_call: .
v_call: TRBV7-2
cdr3_length: 14
clone_size: .
j_call: TRBJ2-3

cdr3_nt: TGTGCCACCAGTGAAGACTCCGATCAGCCCCAGCATTTT
cdr3_aa: CATSEDSDQPQHF
d_call: .
v_call: TRBV24-1
cdr3_length: 13
clone_size: many
j_call: TRBJ1-5

cdr3_nt: TGTGCCAGCAGTAAGGGCGGGATCTTGCATTTT
cdr3_aa: CASSKGGILHF
d_call: .
v_call: TRBV2
cdr3_length: 11
clone_size: .
j_call: TRBJ2-3

cdr3_nt: TGTGCCAGCCCTGGGGGACAGGGCACAGATACGCAGTATTTT
cdr3_aa: CASPGGQGTDTQYF
d_call: TRBD1
v_call: TRBV12-3/TRBV12-4
cdr3_length: 14
clone_size: many
j_call: TRBJ2-3

cdr3_nt: TGTGCCAGCAGTCTAGGACGGAACAATGAGCAGTTCTTC
cdr3_aa: CASSLGRNNEQFF
d_call: .
v_call: TRBV2
cdr3_length: 13
clone_size: .
j_call: TRBJ2-1

cdr3_nt: TGCAGTGCTAGTGCGGGGTCGAGCTATGGCTACACCTTC
cdr3_aa: CSASAGSSYGYTF
d_call: .
v_call: TRBV20-1
cdr3_length: 13
clone_size: many
j_call: TRBJ1-2

cdr3_nt: TGTGCCACCAGTGACTTGGTAGCGGGAGGCTACAATGAGCAGTTCTTC
cdr3_aa: CATSDLVAGGYNEQFF
d_call: TRBD2
v_call: TRBV24-1
cdr3_length: 16
clone_size: few
j_call: TRBJ2-1

cdr3_nt: TGTGCCACCAGCAGAGATGGACAGGGGATGTACTACGAGCAGTACTTT
cdr3_aa: CATSRDGQGMYYEQYF
d_call: TRBD1
v_call: TRBV15
cdr3_length: 16
clone_size: .
j_call: TRBJ2-7

cdr3_nt: TGTGCCAGCAGTGAAATAGCGGGAGGGGGAGAGACCCAGTACTTC
cdr3_aa: CASSEIAGGGETQYF
d_call: TRBD2
v_call: TRBV6-1
cdr3_length: 15
clone_size: few
j_call: TRBJ2-5

cdr3_nt: TGCGCCAGCAGCTCTGGGGACAGGGGCAACAATGAGCAGTTCTTC
cdr3_aa: CASSSGDRGNNEQFF
d_call: TRBD1
v_call: TRBV5-1
cdr3_length: 15
clone_size: many
j_call: TRBJ2-1

cdr3_nt: TGTGCCAGCAGCTTAGGGACCTCGAACACTGAAGCTTTCTTT
cdr3_aa: CASSLGTSNTEAFF
d_call: .
v_call: TRBV7-9
cdr3_length: 14
clone_size: many
j_call: TRBJ1-1

cdr3_nt: TGTGCCAGCAGCCATTTGTACATGAACACTGAAGCTTTCTTT
cdr3_aa: CASSHLYMNTEAFF
d_call: .
v_call: TRBV3-1
cdr3_length: 14
clone_size: many
j_call: TRBJ1-1

cdr3_nt: TGTGCCAGCAGCCTAAGCGGGGGTGAGACCCAGTACTTC
cdr3_aa: CASSLSGGETQYF
d_call: TRBD2
v_call: TRBV7-3
cdr3_length: 13
clone_size: few
j_call: TRBJ2-5

cdr3_nt: TGCAGCGTTGTGGTCCCCCCCTATGGCTACACCTTC
cdr3_aa: CSVVVPPYGYTF
d_call: .
v_call: TRBV29-1
cdr3_length: 12
clone_size: many
j_call: TRBJ1-2

cdr3_nt: TGCAGTGCTAGAGGAGGGGGCTTAGATACGCAGTATTTT
cdr3_aa: CSARGGGLDTQYF
d_call: TRBD1
v_call: TRBV20-1
cdr3_length: 13
clone_size: .
j_call: TRBJ2-3

cdr3_nt: TGTGCCAGCAGTCGACAGGGACTCCAGCGCACAGATACGCAGTATTTT
cdr3_aa: CASSRQGLQRTDTQYF
d_call: .
v_call: TRBV6-5
cdr3_length: 16
clone_size: many
j_call: TRBJ2-3

cdr3_nt: TGTGCCAGCAGCCAAGACGCTAGCGGAGGCCCTACAGATACGCAGTATTTT
cdr3_aa: CASSQDASGGPTDTQYF
d_call: TRBD2
v_call: TRBV14
cdr3_length: 17
clone_size: few
j_call: TRBJ2-3

cdr3_nt: TGCGCCAGCAGCCTCGGAGAGGTGGCTACGGACTTC
cdr3_aa: CASSLGEVATDF
d_call: .
v_call: TRBV5-1
cdr3_length: 12
clone_size: .
j_call: TRBJ2-7

cdr3_nt: TGCAGTGCTAGAGATTCAAAACCGGGACAGGCGTACAATCAGCCCCAGCATTTT
cdr3_aa: CSARDSKPGQAYNQPQHF
d_call: TRBD1
v_call: TRBV20-1
cdr3_length: 18
clone_size: many
j_call: TRBJ1-5

cdr3_nt: TGCGCCAGCAGCCGGTCGACAGGGGACACAGATACGCAGTATTTT
cdr3_aa: CASSRSTGDTDTQYF
d_call: TRBD1
v_call: TRBV5-1
cdr3_length: 15
clone_size: .
j_call: TRBJ2-3

cdr3_nt: TGCGCCAGCAGTGAGCCGGGCAGGGCGACTGAAGCTTTCTTT
cdr3_aa: CASSEPGRATEAFF
d_call: .
v_call: TRBV10-2
cdr3_length: 14
clone_size: many
j_call: TRBJ1-1

cdr3_nt: TGTGCCAGCAGTGCCGGGACAGGGGACTATGGCTACACCTTC
cdr3_aa: CASSAGTGDYGYTF
d_call: TRBD1
v_call: TRBV2
cdr3_length: 14
clone_size: many
j_call: TRBJ1-2

cdr3_nt: TGTGCCAGCAGCTTACTAAGGGGCGGGGGAACCTACAATGAGCAGTTCTTC
cdr3_aa: CASSLLRGGGTYNEQFF
d_call: TRBD2
v_call: TRBV11-2
cdr3_length: 17
clone_size: few
j_call: TRBJ2-1

cdr3_nt: TGTGCCAGCAGCCAAATGAACACCCACGGAGAGACCCAGTACTTC
cdr3_aa: CASSQMNTHGETQYF
d_call: .
v_call: TRBV3-1
cdr3_length: 15
clone_size: few
j_call: TRBJ2-5

cdr3_nt: TGTGCCAGCAGCTTAATACCATCTGGGGCCAACGTCCTGACTTTC
cdr3_aa: CASSLIPSGANVLTF
d_call: .
v_call: TRBV7-3
cdr3_length: 15
clone_size: .
j_call: TRBJ2-6

cdr3_nt: TGTGCCAGCAGCTTAGGCAGGGGGCAAGGGGAGACCCAGTACTTC
cdr3_aa: CASSLGRGQGETQYF
d_call: TRBD1
v_call: TRBV7-8
cdr3_length: 15
clone_size: few
j_call: TRBJ2-5

cdr3_nt: TGTGCCAGCAAAGCACAGGGGACTGTAAATGAAAAACTGTTTTTT
cdr3_aa: CASKAQGTVNEKLFF
d_call: TRBD1
v_call: TRBV2
cdr3_length: 15
clone_size: .
j_call: TRBJ1-4

cdr3_nt: TGTGCCAGCAGCTTAAGGGACAGGGGGTCGAACACTGAAGCTTTCTTT
cdr3_aa: CASSLRDRGSNTEAFF
d_call: TRBD1
v_call: TRBV7-8
cdr3_length: 16
clone_size: .
j_call: TRBJ1-1

cdr3_nt: TGTGCCAGCAGCCGCGATAGGGCCTCCACTGAAGCTTTCTTT
cdr3_aa: CASSRDRASTEAFF
d_call: .
v_call: TRBV6-5
cdr3_length: 14
clone_size: .
j_call: TRBJ1-1

cdr3_nt: TGCAGCGTCTATCCGACAGGGGCTCCCACTGAAGCTTTCTTT
cdr3_aa: CSVYPTGAPTEAFF
d_call: TRBD1
v_call: TRBV29-1
cdr3_length: 14
clone_size: many
j_call: TRBJ1-1

cdr3_nt: TGCAGCGGCGAAGGTATGGTCGACACTGAAGCTTTCTTT
cdr3_aa: CSGEGMVDTEAFF
d_call: .
v_call: TRBV29-1
cdr3_length: 13
clone_size: many
j_call: TRBJ1-1

cdr3_nt: TGTGCCAGCAGTGCCGGGACAGGGAATGAAAAACTGTTTTTT
cdr3_aa: CASSAGTGNEKLFF
d_call: TRBD1
v_call: TRBV2
cdr3_length: 14
clone_size: many
j_call: TRBJ1-4

cdr3_nt: TGTGCCAGCAGCTTTGGCATGAGCTCCTACAATGAGCAGTTCTTC
cdr3_aa: CASSFGMSSYNEQFF
d_call: .
v_call: TRBV7-2
cdr3_length: 15
clone_size: many
j_call: TRBJ2-1

cdr3_nt: TGCGCCAGCAGCCTTTGGACAGGGGCTGAAGCTTTCTTT
cdr3_aa: CASSLWTGAEAFF
d_call: TRBD1
v_call: TRBV4-1
cdr3_length: 13
clone_size: many
j_call: TRBJ1-1

cdr3_nt: TGTGCCAGCAGGGTAGAAGGATGGGAGACCCAGTACTTC
cdr3_aa: CASRVEGWETQYF
d_call: .
v_call: TRBV6-1
cdr3_length: 13
clone_size: many
j_call: TRBJ2-5

cdr3_nt: TGTGCCAGCAGCAACGCCGGGACAGGGCGCACAGATACGCAGTATTTT
cdr3_aa: CASSNAGTGRTDTQYF
d_call: TRBD1
v_call: TRBV7-9
cdr3_length: 16
clone_size: .
j_call: TRBJ2-3

cdr3_nt: TGCAGCGTTGAAGGGGACTGGGGGGACACTGAAGCTTTCTTT
cdr3_aa: CSVEGDWGDTEAFF
d_call: .
v_call: TRBV29-1
cdr3_length: 14
clone_size: many
j_call: TRBJ1-1

cdr3_nt: TGCGCCAGCAGCTTGGAGTGGAAAAGCAATGAGCAGTTCTTC
cdr3_aa: CASSLEWKSNEQFF
d_call: .
v_call: TRBV5-1
cdr3_length: 14
clone_size: .
j_call: TRBJ2-1

cdr3_nt: TGTGCCAGCAGCTTGGCAGCTAGGGACAGGGAATCACAAGTAAATGGCTACACCTTC
cdr3_aa: CASSLAARDRESQVNGYTF
d_call: TRBD1
v_call: TRBV5-5
cdr3_length: 19
clone_size: many
j_call: TRBJ1-2

cdr3_nt: TGTGCCACCAGTAGCCAGACTTCGTACGAGCAGTACTTC
cdr3_aa: CATSSQTSYEQYF
d_call: .
v_call: TRBV24-1
cdr3_length: 13
clone_size: many
j_call: TRBJ2-7

cdr3_nt: TGTGCCAGCAGACCCGACAGGCAGAACACTGAAGCTTTCTTT
cdr3_aa: CASRPDRQNTEAFF
d_call: .
v_call: TRBV3-1
cdr3_length: 14
clone_size: many
j_call: TRBJ1-1

cdr3_nt: TGTGCCAGCATCGGTAAATCGCACGAGCAGTACTTC
cdr3_aa: CASIGKSHEQYF
d_call: .
v_call: TRBV25-1
cdr3_length: 12
clone_size: .
j_call: TRBJ2-7

cdr3_nt: TGTGCCAGCAGTTTCTGGGGCCCTCGGAATGAGCAGTTCTTC
cdr3_aa: CASSFWGPRNEQFF
d_call: .
v_call: TRBV12-3/TRBV12-4
cdr3_length: 14
clone_size: few
j_call: TRBJ2-1

cdr3_nt: TGTGCCAGCAGTTACTCAGGCGAGGGGGCGGGCGAGCAGTACTTC
cdr3_aa: CASSYSGEGAGEQYF
d_call: TRBD1
v_call: TRBV6-6
cdr3_length: 15
clone_size: many
j_call: TRBJ2-7

cdr3_nt: TGTGCCAGCAGTGGGGCAGGGGGTCAGCCCCAGCATTTT
cdr3_aa: CASSGAGGQPQHF
d_call: TRBD1
v_call: TRBV2
cdr3_length: 13
clone_size: few
j_call: TRBJ1-5

cdr3_nt: TGTGCCAGCAGGGGGGACAGGGTGTTGGAGCAGTACTTC
cdr3_aa: CASRGDRVLEQYF
d_call: TRBD1
v_call: TRBV6-1
cdr3_length: 13
clone_size: .
j_call: TRBJ2-7

cdr3_nt: TGCAGTGCTAGCTGGACAGGGTTAAATCAGCCCCAGCATTTT
cdr3_aa: CSASWTGLNQPQHF
d_call: TRBD1
v_call: TRBV20-1
cdr3_length: 14
clone_size: many
j_call: TRBJ1-5

cdr3_nt: TGTGCCAGCAGTCATGGGGGGCAACACTCCTACAATGAGCAGTTCTTC
cdr3_aa: CASSHGGQHSYNEQFF
d_call: .
v_call: TRBV12-3/TRBV12-4
cdr3_length: 16
clone_size: many
j_call: TRBJ2-1

cdr3_nt: TGTGCCAGCAGCGTAGCGGCGGGAGTCCCCTCCCCGGCAGATACGCAGTATTTT
cdr3_aa: CASSVAAGVPSPADTQYF
d_call: TRBD2
v_call: TRBV9
cdr3_length: 18
clone_size: few
j_call: TRBJ2-3

cdr3_nt: TGTGCCAGCAGCCCTGATTTGTTCCAGTACTTC
cdr3_aa: CASSPDLFQYF
d_call: .
v_call: TRBV11-2
cdr3_length: 11
clone_size: many
j_call: TRBJ2-5

cdr3_nt: TGTGCCAGCAGCTTCACCGGGAACATGAACACTGAAGCTTTCTTT
cdr3_aa: CASSFTGNMNTEAFF
d_call: .
v_call: TRBV7-2
cdr3_length: 15
clone_size: few
j_call: TRBJ1-1

cdr3_nt: TGCAGTGCTAGGTCCGGGGGGGGGGACACTGAAGCTTTCTTT
cdr3_aa: CSARSGGGDTEAFF
d_call: .
v_call: TRBV20-1
cdr3_length: 14
clone_size: many
j_call: TRBJ1-1

cdr3_nt: TGTGCCAGCAGTTTAAGCCCCTTCAATCAGCCCCAGCATTTT
cdr3_aa: CASSLSPFNQPQHF
d_call: .
v_call: TRBV12-3/TRBV12-4
cdr3_length: 14
clone_size: many
j_call: TRBJ1-5

cdr3_nt: TGTGCCAGCAGCCCTCAGCCGATGACTAGCGGGATGCTCTACGAGCAGTACTTC
cdr3_aa: CASSPQPMTSGMLYEQYF
d_call: TRBD2
v_call: TRBV5-4
cdr3_length: 18
clone_size: many
j_call: TRBJ2-7